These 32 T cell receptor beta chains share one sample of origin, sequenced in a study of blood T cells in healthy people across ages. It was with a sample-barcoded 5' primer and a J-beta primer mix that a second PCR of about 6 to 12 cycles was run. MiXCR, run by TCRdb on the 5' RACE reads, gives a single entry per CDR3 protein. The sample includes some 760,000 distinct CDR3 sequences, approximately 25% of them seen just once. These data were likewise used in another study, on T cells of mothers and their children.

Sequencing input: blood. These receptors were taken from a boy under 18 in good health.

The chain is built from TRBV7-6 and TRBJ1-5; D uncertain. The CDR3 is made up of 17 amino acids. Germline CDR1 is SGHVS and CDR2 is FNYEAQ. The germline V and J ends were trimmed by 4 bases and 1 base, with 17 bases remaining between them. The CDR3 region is CASSSRPGKESNQPQHF. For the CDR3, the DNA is TGTGCCAGCAGCTCGCGCCCGGGAAAGGAGAGCAATCAGCCCCAGCATTTT.

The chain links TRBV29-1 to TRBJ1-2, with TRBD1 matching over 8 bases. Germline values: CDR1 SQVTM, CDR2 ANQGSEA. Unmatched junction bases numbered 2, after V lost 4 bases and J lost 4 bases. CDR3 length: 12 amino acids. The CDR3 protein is CSVAGGGYGYTF. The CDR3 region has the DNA TGCAGCGTTGCAGGGGGCGGCTATGGCTACACCTTC.

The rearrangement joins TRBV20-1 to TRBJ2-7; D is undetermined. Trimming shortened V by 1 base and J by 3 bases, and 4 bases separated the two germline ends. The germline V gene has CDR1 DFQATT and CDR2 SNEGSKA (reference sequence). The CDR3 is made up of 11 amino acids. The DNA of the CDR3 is TGCAGTGCTAGAGCCTACTACGAGCAGTACTTC. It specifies CSARAYYEQYF.

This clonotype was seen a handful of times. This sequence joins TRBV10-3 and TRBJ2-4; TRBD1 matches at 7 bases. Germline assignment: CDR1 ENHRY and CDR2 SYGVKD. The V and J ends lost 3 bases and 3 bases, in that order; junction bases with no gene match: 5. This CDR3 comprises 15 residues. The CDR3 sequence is CAISDTTGVKNIQYF. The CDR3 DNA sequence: TGTGCCATCAGTGACACTACAGGGGTCAAAAACATTCAGTACTTC.

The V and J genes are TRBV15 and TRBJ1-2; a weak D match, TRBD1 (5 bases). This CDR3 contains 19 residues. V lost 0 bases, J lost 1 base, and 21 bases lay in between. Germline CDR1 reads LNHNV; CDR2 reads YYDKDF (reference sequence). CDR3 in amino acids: CATSRDLGVSNSINYGYTF. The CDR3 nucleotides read TGTGCCACCAGCAGAGATCTAGGGGTTAGTAACAGCATTAACTATGGCTACACCTTC. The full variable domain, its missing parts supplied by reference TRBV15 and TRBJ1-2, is DAMVIQNPRYQVTQFGKPVTLSCSQTLNHNVMYWYQQKSSQAPKLLFHYYDKDFNNEADTPDNFQSRRPNTSFCFLDIRSPGLGDTAMYLCATSRDLGVSNSINYGYTFGSGTRLTVV.

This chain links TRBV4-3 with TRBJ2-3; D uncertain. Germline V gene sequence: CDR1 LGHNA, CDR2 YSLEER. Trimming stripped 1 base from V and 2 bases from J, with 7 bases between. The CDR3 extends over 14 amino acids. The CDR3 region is CASSQAPNTDTQYF. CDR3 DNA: TGCGCCAGCAGCCAAGCCCCCAACACAGATACGCAGTATTTT.

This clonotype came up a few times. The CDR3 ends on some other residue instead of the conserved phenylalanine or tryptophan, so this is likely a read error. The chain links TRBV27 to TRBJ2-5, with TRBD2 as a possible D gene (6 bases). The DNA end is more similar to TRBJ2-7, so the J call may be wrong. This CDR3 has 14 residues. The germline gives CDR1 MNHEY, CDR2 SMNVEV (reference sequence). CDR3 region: CASSYRDWGYEQYL. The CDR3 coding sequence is TGTGCCAGCAGTTACCGGGACTGGGGCTACGAGCAGTACCTC.

The CDR3 bases are TGCAGCGTTGAAGGTACAGGGAGAAGTCAATACGAGCAGTACTTC. This translates into CSVEGTGRSQYEQYF. V is TRBV29-1 and J is TRBJ2-7; weak D call: TRBD1 (6 bases). There are 15 residues in the CDR3. CDR1 and CDR2 (germline): SQVTM, ANQGSEA. The V end lost 1 base, the J end lost 4 bases, and 17 bases lay between the germline ends.

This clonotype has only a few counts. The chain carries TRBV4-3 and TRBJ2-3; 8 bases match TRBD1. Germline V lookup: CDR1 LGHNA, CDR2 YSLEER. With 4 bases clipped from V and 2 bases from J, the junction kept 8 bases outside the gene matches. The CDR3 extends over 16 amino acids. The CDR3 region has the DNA TGCGCCAGCAGCCCGAACCAGGGGGCCTACACAGATACGCAGTATTTT. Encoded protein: CASSPNQGAYTDTQYF.

The CDR3 coding sequence is TGTGCCAGCAGTTTAGTGGACAGCGTCAATGAGCAGTTCTTC. Translation: CASSLVDSVNEQFF. The chain joins TRBV28 to TRBJ2-1, with D perhaps TRBD1 (6 bases). The CDR3 runs 14 residues. The germline gives CDR1 MDHEN, CDR2 SYDVKM. Between the trimmed V and J ends, which lost 2 bases and 6 bases, there was a span of 11 bases.

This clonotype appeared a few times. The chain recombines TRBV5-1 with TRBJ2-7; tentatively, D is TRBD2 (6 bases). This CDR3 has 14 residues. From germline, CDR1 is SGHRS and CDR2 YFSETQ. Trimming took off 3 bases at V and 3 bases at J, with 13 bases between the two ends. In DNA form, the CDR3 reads TGCGCCAGCAGCTGGGCCCCGGGGGTCTACGAGCAGTACTTC. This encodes CASSWAPGVYEQYF.

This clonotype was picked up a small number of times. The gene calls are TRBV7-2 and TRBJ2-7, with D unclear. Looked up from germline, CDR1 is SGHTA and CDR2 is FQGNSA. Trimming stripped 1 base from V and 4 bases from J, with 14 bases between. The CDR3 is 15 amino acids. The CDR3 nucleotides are TGTGCCAGCAGCTTAGACCGGTCTACCAGTTACGAGCAGTACTTC. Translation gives CASSLDRSTSYEQYF.

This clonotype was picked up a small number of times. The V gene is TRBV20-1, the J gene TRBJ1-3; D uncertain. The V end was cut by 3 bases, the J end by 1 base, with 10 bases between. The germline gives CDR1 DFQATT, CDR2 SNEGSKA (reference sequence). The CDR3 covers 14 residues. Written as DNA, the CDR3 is TGCAGTGCTAGTGGTCAACGTTCTGGAAACACCATATATTTT. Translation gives CSASGQRSGNTIYF.

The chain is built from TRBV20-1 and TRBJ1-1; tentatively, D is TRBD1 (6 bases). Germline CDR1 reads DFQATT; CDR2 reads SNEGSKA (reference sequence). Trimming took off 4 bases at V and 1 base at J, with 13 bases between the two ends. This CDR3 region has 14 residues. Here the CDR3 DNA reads TGCAGTGCTAACATGGGGGCCGGGAACACTGAAGCTTTCTTT. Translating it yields CSANMGAGNTEAFF.

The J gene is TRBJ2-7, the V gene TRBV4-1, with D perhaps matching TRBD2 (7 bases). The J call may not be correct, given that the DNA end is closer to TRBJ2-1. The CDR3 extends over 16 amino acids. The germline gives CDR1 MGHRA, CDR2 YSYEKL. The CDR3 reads CASSLGRGGAVDEQFF. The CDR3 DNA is TGCGCCAGCAGCTTAGGCCGAGGGGGGGCAGTCGATGAGCAGTTCTTC.

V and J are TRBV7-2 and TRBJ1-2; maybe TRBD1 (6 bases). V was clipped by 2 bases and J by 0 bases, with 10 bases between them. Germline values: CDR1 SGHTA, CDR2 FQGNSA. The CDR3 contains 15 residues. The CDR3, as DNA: TGTGCCAGCAGCTTACAGGGGAACCCTAACTATGGCTACACCTTC. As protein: CASSLQGNPNYGYTF. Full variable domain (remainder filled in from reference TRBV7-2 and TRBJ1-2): GAGVSQSPSNKVTEKGKDVELRCDPISGHTALYWYRQSLGQGLEFLIYFQGNSAPDKSGLPSDRFSAERTGGSVSTLTIQRTQQEDSAVYLCASSLQGNPNYGYTFGSGTRLTVV.

Here the CDR3 DNA reads TGTGCCACCCAGGGGTGGGGTAACCAGTACTTC. Residues: CATQGWGNQYF. The rearrangement uses TRBV25-1 and TRBJ2-5; perhaps TRBD1 as D (6 bases). The CDR3 runs 11 residues. CDR1 and CDR2 from the germline V gene are MGHDK and SYGVNS. V gave up 10 bases and J gave up 10 bases, with 16 bases separating them.

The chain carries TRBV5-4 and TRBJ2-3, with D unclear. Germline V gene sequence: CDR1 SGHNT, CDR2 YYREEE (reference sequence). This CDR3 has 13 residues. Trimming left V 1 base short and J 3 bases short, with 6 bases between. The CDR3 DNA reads TGTGCCAGCAGCTTGTGGTTGACAGATACGCAGTATTTT. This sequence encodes CASSLWLTDTQYF.

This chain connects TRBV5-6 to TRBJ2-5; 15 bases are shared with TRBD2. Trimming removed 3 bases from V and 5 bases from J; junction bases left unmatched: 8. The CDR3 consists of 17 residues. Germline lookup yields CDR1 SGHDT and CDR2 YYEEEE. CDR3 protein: CASSYPGLAGGQETQYF. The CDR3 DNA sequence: TGTGCCAGCAGCTACCCTGGACTAGCGGGGGGGCAGGAGACCCAGTACTTC. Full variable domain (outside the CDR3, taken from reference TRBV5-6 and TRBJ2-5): DAGVTQSPTHLIKTRGQQVTLRCSPKSGHDTVSWYQQALGQGPQFIFQYYEEEERQRGNFPDRFSGHQFPNYSSELNVNALLLGDSALYLCASSYPGLAGGQETQYFGPGTRLLVL.

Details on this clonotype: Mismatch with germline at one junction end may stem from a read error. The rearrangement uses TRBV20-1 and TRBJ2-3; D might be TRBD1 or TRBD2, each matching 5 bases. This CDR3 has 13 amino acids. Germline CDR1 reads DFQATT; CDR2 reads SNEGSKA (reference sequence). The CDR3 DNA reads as TGCAGCGCTAGAGGGCAGGGCGGCGATACGCAGTATTTT. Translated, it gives CSARGQGGDTQYF.

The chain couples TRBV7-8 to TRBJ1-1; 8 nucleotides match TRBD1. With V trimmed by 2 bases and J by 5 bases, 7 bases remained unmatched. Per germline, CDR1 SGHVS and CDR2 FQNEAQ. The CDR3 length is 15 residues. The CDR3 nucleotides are TGTGCCAGCAGCTTATTGGGACAGGCAGGGACTGAAGCTTTCTTT. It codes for CASSLLGQAGTEAFF.

The CDR3 region is CASSQGLAGGLAKNIQYF. CDR3 coding DNA: TGCGCCAGCAGCCAAGGACTAGCGGGAGGGCTGGCCAAAAACATTCAGTACTTC. The gene calls are TRBV4-1 and TRBJ2-4, with 14 bases fitting TRBD2. The CDR3 loop spans 18 amino acids. V lost 1 base to trimming and J lost 1 base; unmatched junction nucleotides: 3. Germline-derived CDR1 and CDR2 are MGHRA and YSYEKL.

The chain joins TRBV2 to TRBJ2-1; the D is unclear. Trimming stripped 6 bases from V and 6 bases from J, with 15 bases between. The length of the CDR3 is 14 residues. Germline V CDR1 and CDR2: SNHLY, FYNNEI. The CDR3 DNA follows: TGTGCCAGCAGACCCGGGCCGATTGGCAATGAGCAGTTCTTC. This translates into CASRPGPIGNEQFF.

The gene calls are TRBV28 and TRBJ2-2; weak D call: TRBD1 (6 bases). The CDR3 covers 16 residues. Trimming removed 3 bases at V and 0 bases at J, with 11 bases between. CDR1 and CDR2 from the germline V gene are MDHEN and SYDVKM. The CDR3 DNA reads TGTGCCAGCAGTTTGGGGGCATCTCCGAACACCGGGGAGCTGTTTTTT. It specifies CASSLGASPNTGELFF. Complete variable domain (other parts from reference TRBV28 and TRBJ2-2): DVKVTQSSRYLVKRTGEKVFLECVQDMDHENMFWYRQDPGLGLRLIYFSYDVKMKEKGDIPEGYSVSREKKERFSLILESASTNQTSMYLCASSLGASPNTGELFFGEGSRLTVL.

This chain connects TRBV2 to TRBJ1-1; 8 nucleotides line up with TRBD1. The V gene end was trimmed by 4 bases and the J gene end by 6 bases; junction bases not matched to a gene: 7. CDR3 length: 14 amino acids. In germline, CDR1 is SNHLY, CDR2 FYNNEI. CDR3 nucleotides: TGTGCCAGCAGTGGCAGCTCGGACAGGGCTGAAGCTTTCTTT. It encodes CASSGSSDRAEAFF.

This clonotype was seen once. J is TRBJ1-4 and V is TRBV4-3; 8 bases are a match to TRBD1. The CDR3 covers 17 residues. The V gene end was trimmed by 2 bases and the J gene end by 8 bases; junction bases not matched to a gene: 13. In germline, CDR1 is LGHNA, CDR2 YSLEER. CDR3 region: CASSQLPQTGATEKLFF. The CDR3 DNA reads TGCGCCAGCAGCCAACTGCCCCAGACAGGGGCGACGGAAAAACTGTTTTTT.

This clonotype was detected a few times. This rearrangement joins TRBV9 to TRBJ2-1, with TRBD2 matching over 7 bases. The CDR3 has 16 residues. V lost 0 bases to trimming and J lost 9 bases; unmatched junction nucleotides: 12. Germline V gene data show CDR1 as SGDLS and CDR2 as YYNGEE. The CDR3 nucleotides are TGTGCCAGCAGCGTAGGGACTAGTTGGGTCCGGGGTGAGCAGTTCTTC. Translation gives CASSVGTSWVRGEQFF.

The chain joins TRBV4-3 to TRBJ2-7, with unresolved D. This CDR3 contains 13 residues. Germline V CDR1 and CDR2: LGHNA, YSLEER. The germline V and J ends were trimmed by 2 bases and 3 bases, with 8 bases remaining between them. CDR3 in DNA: TGCGCCAGCAGCCAATTTCCGGGCTACGAGCAGTACTTC. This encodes CASSQFPGYEQYF.

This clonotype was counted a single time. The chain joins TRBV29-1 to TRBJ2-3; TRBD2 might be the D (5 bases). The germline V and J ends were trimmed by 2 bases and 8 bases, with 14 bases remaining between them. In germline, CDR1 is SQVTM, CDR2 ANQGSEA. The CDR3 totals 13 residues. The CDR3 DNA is TGCAGCGTTGAACTAATACTAGGCGGTACGCAGTATTTT. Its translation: CSVELILGGTQYF.

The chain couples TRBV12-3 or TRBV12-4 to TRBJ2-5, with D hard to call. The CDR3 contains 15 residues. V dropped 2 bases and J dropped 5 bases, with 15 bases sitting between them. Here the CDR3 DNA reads TGTGCCAGCAGTTTATGGGCCCAAGTGGGGGAGACCCAGTACTTC. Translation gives CASSLWAQVGETQYF.

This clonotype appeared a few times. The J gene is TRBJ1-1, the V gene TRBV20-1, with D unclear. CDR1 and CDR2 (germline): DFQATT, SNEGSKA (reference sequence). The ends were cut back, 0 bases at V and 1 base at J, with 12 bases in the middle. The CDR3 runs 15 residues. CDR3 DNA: TGCAGTGCTAGAGATGCGAGGACGGGGAACACTGAAGCTTTCTTT. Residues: CSARDARTGNTEAFF.

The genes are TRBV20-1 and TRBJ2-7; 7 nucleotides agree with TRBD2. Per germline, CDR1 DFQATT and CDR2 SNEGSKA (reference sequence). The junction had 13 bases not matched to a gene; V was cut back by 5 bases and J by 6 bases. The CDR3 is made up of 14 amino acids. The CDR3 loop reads CSASSGATGGEQYF. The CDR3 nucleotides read TGCAGTGCTTCCTCCGGGGCCACGGGAGGCGAGCAGTACTTC.